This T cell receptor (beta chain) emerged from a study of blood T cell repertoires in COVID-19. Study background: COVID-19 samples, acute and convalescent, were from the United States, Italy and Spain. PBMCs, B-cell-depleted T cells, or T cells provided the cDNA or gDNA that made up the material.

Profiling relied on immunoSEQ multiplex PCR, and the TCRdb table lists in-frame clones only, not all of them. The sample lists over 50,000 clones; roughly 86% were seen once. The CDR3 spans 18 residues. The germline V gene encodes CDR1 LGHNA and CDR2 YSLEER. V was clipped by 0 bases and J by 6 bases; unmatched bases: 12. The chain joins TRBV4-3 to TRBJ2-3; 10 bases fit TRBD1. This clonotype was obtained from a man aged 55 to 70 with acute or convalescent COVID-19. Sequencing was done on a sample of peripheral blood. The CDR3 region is CASSQDGAGTGVVDTQYF. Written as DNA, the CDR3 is TGCGCCAGCAGCCAAGATGGTGCCGGGACAGGGGTTGTGGATACGCAGTATTTT.